Listed here are 21 T cell receptor beta chains from one sample, sequenced in a study of T cells in Graves' hyperthyroidism and ophthalmopathy. RNA transcripts served as the template for amplifying TCR beta CDR3 regions. First-round RT-PCR of the TCR CDR3 relied on the HTBI primer set. TCRdb re-derived calls from the multiplex PCR reads in MiXCR, one entry per CDR3 protein. The table lists 350,000 to 400,000 distinct CDR3 sequences, approximately 15% of them singletons. The sample comprised blood. The source is a woman between 55 and 75 years old with Graves' hyperthyroidism.

This clonotype has at least ten counts. DNA for the CDR3: TGTGCCAGCAGCCTCCTACGGGAGGGCCGGGATGAGCAGTTCTTC. Residues: CASSLLREGRDEQFF. The rearrangement joins TRBV13 to TRBJ2-1; 8 bases are shared with TRBD2. The CDR3 is 15 amino acids. Per the germline V gene, CDR1 is PRHDT and CDR2 is FYEKMQ (reference sequence). V gave up 5 bases and J gave up 8 bases; unmatched junction bases: 11.

This clonotype appeared many times. CDR3 amino acids: CASTSGMAGELFF. The CDR3 region has the DNA TGTGCCAGCACTAGCGGGATGGCCGGGGAGCTGTTTTTT. The gene calls are TRBV2 and TRBJ2-2, with 9 bases aligning to TRBD2. The V gene end was trimmed by 7 bases and the J gene end by 6 bases; junction bases not matched to a gene: 3. Per germline, CDR1 SNHLY and CDR2 FYNNEI. The CDR3 sequence is 13 residues long.

This clonotype came up many times. Here the CDR3 DNA reads TGCAGTGCTAGACCTGGACAGGCCGATACGCAGTATTTT. This sequence encodes CSARPGQADTQYF. The V call is TRBV20-1, the J call TRBJ2-3; 7 positions match TRBD1. CDR1 is DFQATT, CDR2 SNEGSKA, per germline (reference sequence). Unmatched junction bases numbered 5, after V lost 2 bases and J lost 6 bases. CDR3 length: 13 residues.

This clonotype was detected only a few times. The chain uses TRBV19 and TRBJ1-2; a possible D gene is TRBD1 (5 bases). The CDR3 length is 16 residues. Germline V gene lookup returns CDR1 LNHDA and CDR2 SQIVND (reference sequence). Deletions cut 9 bases from V and 2 bases from J, with 22 bases between. CDR3 amino acids: CASQWGPAQLNYGYTF. The CDR3 region has the DNA TGTGCCAGCCAGTGGGGCCCTGCCCAACTCAACTATGGCTACACCTTC.

The chain carries TRBV6-2 or TRBV6-3 and TRBJ2-2; no clear D gene. Trimming removed 8 bases from V and 4 bases from J, with 14 bases in between. The CDR3 runs to 14 residues. CDR1 MNHEY and CDR2 SVGEGT come from the germline V gene. CDR3 sequence: CASGLAGFTGELFF. The CDR3, as DNA: TGTGCCAGCGGCCTGGCTGGCTTCACCGGGGAGCTGTTTTTT.

Many counts were recorded for this clonotype. The chain uses TRBV6-1 and TRBJ2-5, with D perhaps TRBD1 or TRBD2 (5 bases each). Germline lookup yields CDR1 MNHNS and CDR2 SASEGT. V dropped 5 bases and J dropped 1 base, with 11 bases sitting between them. This CDR3 has 14 amino acids. The DNA for the CDR3 is TGTGCCAGCAGTTTCGGGGCAGTCCAAGAGACCCAGTACTTC. Residues: CASSFGAVQETQYF.

This clonotype was counted ten times or more. The CDR3 reads CASSPPDRGVAEAFF. CDR3 coding DNA: TGTGCCAGCTCACCACCCGACAGGGGGGTGGCTGAAGCTTTCTTT. The chain joins TRBV18 to TRBJ1-1; TRBD1 matches at 9 bases. With V trimmed by 0 bases and J by 6 bases, 5 bases remained unmatched. This CDR3 contains 15 residues. Germline V gives CDR1 KGHSH, CDR2 LQKENI.

This clonotype was found many times. The V gene is TRBV20-1, the J gene TRBJ2-1, with D tentatively TRBD2 (5 bases). The CDR3 consists of 14 residues. The germline V and J ends were trimmed by 4 bases and 0 bases, with 10 bases remaining between them. In germline, CDR1 is DFQATT, CDR2 SNEGSKA (reference sequence). CDR3 amino acids: CSAKGGLSYNEQFF. The DNA of the CDR3 is TGCAGTGCTAAGGGCGGACTCTCCTACAATGAGCAGTTCTTC.

This clonotype was observed a few times. The chain joins TRBV28 to TRBJ2-7, with TRBD1 matching over 12 bases. The ends lost 5 bases at V and 3 bases at J; junction bases unmatched: 14. The CDR3 is made up of 18 amino acids. Looked up from germline, CDR1 is MDHEN and CDR2 is SYDVKM. DNA of the CDR3: TGTGCCAGCAGTCACTTCGGGACAGGGGGCGGTAACGTCTACGAGCAGTACTTC. Translated: CASSHFGTGGGNVYEQYF.

This clonotype was picked up many times. The chain links TRBV20-1 to TRBJ2-1; D is uncertain. The CDR3 has 14 amino acids. The V gene lost 6 bases and the J gene lost 0 bases, with 12 bases spanning the gap. Germline assignment: CDR1 DFQATT and CDR2 SNEGSKA (reference sequence). CDR3 in DNA: TGCAGTGCCCTCCCCTGGGGCTCCTACAATGAGCAGTTCTTC. It translates to CSALPWGSYNEQFF.

This clonotype was seen many times. V gene TRBV19 combines with J gene TRBJ2-7; 13 nucleotides agree with TRBD2. The germline V gene encodes CDR1 LNHDA and CDR2 SQIVND (reference sequence). The CDR3 covers 16 residues. The V gene end was trimmed by 4 bases and the J gene end by 5 bases; junction bases not matched to a gene: 8. The CDR3 bases are TGTGCCAGTAGTACCGGACTAGCGGGAGTTGGCGACGAGCAGTACTTC. It translates to CASSTGLAGVGDEQYF.

There are many counts of this clonotype. The chain combines TRBV7-9 with TRBJ2-1, with D unclear. Germline CDR1 SEHNR, CDR2 FQNEAQ (reference sequence). This CDR3 is built from 12 residues. The V gene lost 8 bases and the J gene lost 8 bases, with 13 bases spanning the gap. The CDR3 is CASLPELDEQFF. DNA for the CDR3: TGTGCCAGCCTCCCCGAACTCGATGAGCAGTTCTTC.

This clonotype was seen at least ten times. The gene calls are TRBV18 and TRBJ1-2, with D hard to call. CDR3 length: 15 amino acids. Germline V gives CDR1 KGHSH, CDR2 LQKENI. Deletions cut 2 bases from V and 2 bases from J, with 12 bases between. The CDR3 DNA is TGTGCCAGCTCACCAACCGGCGACGCAAACTATGGCTACACCTTC. As protein: CASSPTGDANYGYTF.

This clonotype was counted at least ten times. The rearrangement links TRBV7-9 to TRBJ2-7; D is undetermined. Trimming stripped 2 bases from V and 0 bases from J, with 5 bases between. This CDR3 is built from 13 residues. Germline V gene lookup returns CDR1 SEHNR and CDR2 FQNEAQ (reference sequence). The CDR3 loop is CASSLTTSYEQYF. CDR3 sequence (DNA): TGTGCCAGCAGCTTAACCACCTCCTACGAGCAGTACTTC.

The V and J genes are TRBV6-5 and TRBJ2-7; D gene uncertain. Trimming shortened V by 4 bases and J by 4 bases, and 11 bases separated the two germline ends. The germline gives CDR1 MNHEY, CDR2 SVGAGI. This CDR3 region has 13 residues. The CDR3 sequence: CASSSPKRYEQYF. The DNA of the CDR3 is TGTGCCAGCAGTTCCCCGAAGAGGTACGAGCAGTACTTC.

This clonotype was recorded many times. The chain is built from TRBV5-1 and TRBJ1-2; 7 nucleotides align to TRBD1. Germline values: CDR1 SGHRS, CDR2 YFSETQ. The CDR3 runs 14 residues. V trimming: 4 bases; J trimming: 5 bases; junction bases outside the gene matches: 8. The CDR3: CASSPGQKLYGYTF. The CDR3, as DNA: TGCGCCAGCAGCCCGGGACAGAAACTGTATGGCTACACCTTC.

This clonotype has a count of ten or more. The chain recombines TRBV3-1 with TRBJ2-7; unclear D gene. V was cut by 4 bases and J by 0 bases, with 7 bases left in between. The CDR3 contains 13 residues. The germline V gene has CDR1 LGHDT and CDR2 YNNKEL (reference sequence). CDR3: CASSPQISYEQYF. CDR3 nucleotide sequence: TGTGCCAGCAGCCCACAGATCTCCTACGAGCAGTACTTC.

The J gene is TRBJ2-1, the V gene TRBV29-1; TRBD2 matches at 11 bases. CDR1 SQVTM and CDR2 ANQGSEA come from the germline V gene. With 8 bases clipped from V and 4 bases from J, the junction kept 16 bases outside the gene matches. This CDR3 is built from 17 residues. The CDR3, as DNA: TGCAGCTCCTTAGGGACTAGCGGCACAGTAGTTTACAATGAGCAGTTCTTC. Translating it yields CSSLGTSGTVVYNEQFF.

This clonotype was observed many times. The chain recombines TRBV6-1 with TRBJ2-3; possibly TRBD1 for D (5 bases). V lost 10 bases, J lost 1 base, and 18 bases lay in between. The length of the CDR3 is 15 residues. The V gene's germline CDR1 is MNHNS and CDR2 SASEGT. CDR3 sequence (DNA): TGTGCCACCCAGCAGGCGGAGACAGGCACAGATACGCAGTATTTT. It yields the protein CATQQAETGTDTQYF.

In this sample, this clonotype turned up many times. The chain recombines TRBV5-6 with TRBJ2-5; 7 bases are shared with TRBD2. The V segment lost 4 bases and the J segment 2 bases; nucleotides outside the gene matches: 2. This CDR3 has 13 amino acids. Germline V gives CDR1 SGHDT, CDR2 YYEEEE. DNA of the CDR3: TGTGCCAGCAGCCGGGACTATCAAGAGACCCAGTACTTC. Its protein product is CASSRDYQETQYF.

Note on this clonotype: A much larger clonotype is one base distant, so this may be a read error. The V gene is TRBV5-1, the J gene TRBJ2-4; possibly TRBD2 for D (5 bases). The V end was cut by 5 bases, the J end by 8 bases, with 14 bases between. This CDR3 is built from 13 residues. Germline-derived CDR1 and CDR2 are SGHRS and YFSETQ. This CDR3 reads CASRSSREDIQYF. Here the CDR3 DNA reads TGCGCCAGCAGGTCGTCTCGGGAAGACATTCAGTACTTC.